This T cell receptor (beta chain) was observed in a study of blood T cell repertoires in COVID-19. Concerning this clone itself: Additional DNA sequences in this sample encode the identical CDR3.

The CDR3 contains 12 residues. Trimming took off 5 bases at V and 0 bases at J, with 3 bases between the two ends. CDR1 and CDR2 from the germline V gene are SEHNR and FQNEAQ (reference sequence). Methods used by the authors: Nucleated cell number was recorded as an estimate derived from reference gene primer amplification. Clones were read by immunoSEQ multiplex PCR, and TCRdb kept only the in-frame ones, dropping some. The V and J calls and the clone size are those of that table, but D and trimming were determined from the DNA. The sample yields approximately 200,000 clones, about 88% seen once. The receptor was derived from a man between 65 and 85 years old with active or convalescent COVID-19. J is TRBJ2-3 and V is TRBV7-9; D is uncertain. Sequencing input: peripheral blood. This CDR3 is CASSLSTDTQYF. As DNA, the CDR3 is TGTGCCAGCAGCCTTAGCACAGATACGCAGTATTTT.